In this sample, the clone carrying this TCR beta chain turned up a few times. Antigen specificity is unknown. The authors obtained over 98% purity in all sorted populations. CDR1 and CDR2 from the germline V gene are SGHTA and FQGNSA. The CDR3 consists of 12 residues. Trimming took 8 bases from V and 6 from J, leaving 12 bases between them. The sample belongs to a study of beta chain features in type 1 diabetes. Overall study results and limits: A moderate, significant TCRB CDR3 shortening appeared in type 1 diabetes across four CD4+ subsets.

Expressed TCRB transcripts were sequenced because the isolated RNA had all been reverse transcribed beforehand. Regulatory, naive and central memory T cell samples averaged approximately 3.8 million reads. Profiled with immunoSEQ multiplex PCR; TCRdb holds only in-frame clones, not every one. The sample lists 150,000 to 200,000 clones; roughly 9% were seen once. The clonotype comes from a woman in her twenties or thirties with type 1 diabetes. The rearrangement links TRBV7-2 to TRBJ2-3; D is uncertain. The sample consisted of central memory CD4+ T cells from blood. The CDR3 protein is CASDNGWDTQYF. The CDR3 bases are TGTGCCAGCGACAATGGTTGGGATACGCAGTATTTT.